This T cell receptor (beta chain) was profiled in a study of cytomegalovirus exposure and HLA in healthy donors. V was pared by 3 bases and J by 4 bases, with 8 bases of the junction left unmatched. CDR1 and CDR2 (germline): SQVTM, ANQGSEA. This CDR3 region has 14 residues. This clone appeared once. PCR employed 60 Vbeta and 13 Jbeta primers. Produced via immunoSEQ multiplex PCR; TCRdb's table is partial and in-frame only. The data show approximately 130,000 clones, 75% to 90% seen once. The sequence was obtained from a woman aged 50 to 60 in good health and CMV-seropositive. The chain joins TRBV29-1 to TRBJ1-2; 7 nucleotides agree with TRBD1. The sequencing input was PBMCs. In DNA, the CDR3 is TGCAGCGTTGATAGAGGCAGGGGGTCCTATGGCTACACCTTC. The encoded protein is CSVDRGRGSYGYTF. The variable domain in full, completed from reference TRBV29-1 and TRBJ1-2, reads SAVISQKPSRDICQRGTSLTIQCQVDSQVTMMFWYRQQPGQSLTLIATANQGSEATYESGFVIDKFPISRPNLTFSTLTVSNMSPEDSSIYLCSVDRGRGSYGYTFGSGTRLTVV.